This is a list of T cell receptor beta chains from one sample in a study of shared clonotypes between healthy human individuals. Generated by immunoSEQ multiplex PCR, the TCRdb table keeps only in-frame clones and is missing some. The sample includes some 800,000 clones, about 92% seen only once; the top ten take 24%. The sample taken for sequencing was naive CD8+ T cells sorted from blood. These receptors were collected from a man aged 25 to 40 in good health. CDR3s leave out the opening cysteine and the closing phenylalanine or tryptophan.

V gene	J gene	CDR3 protein
TRBV6-1	TRBJ2-7	ASSEAGVGDRVYEQY
TRBV11-2	TRBJ2-5	ASSFVGTGGETQY
TRBV27	TRBJ2-1	ASSSPDFYNEQF
TRBV4-1	TRBJ2-3	ASSPTSGFTDTQY
TRBV28	TRBJ2-1	ALHQIGSYNEQF
TRBV19	TRBJ2-2	ASSDLPWTSGFDGELF
TRBV7-2	TRBJ2-5	ASSLARAGVRRETQY
TRBV9	TRBJ2-3	ASSAGQEGTDTQY
TRBV5-1	TRBJ1-2	ASSLNRDRLNYGYT
TRBV27	TRBJ2-2	ASRPGLSTGELF
TRBV9	TRBJ2-7	ASSAGDPTYEQY
TRBV11-2	TRBJ2-3	ASSLTFEDTQY
TRBV7-6	TRBJ1-2	AGQVNYGYT
TRBV11-2	TRBJ2-1	ASSFPGGTSGRGHNEQF
TRBV28	TRBJ1-1	ASISFSGAMNTEAF
TRBV5-8	TRBJ2-5	ASSLLWTGETQY
TRBV19	TRBJ2-3	ASSFTGLLDTQY
TRBV19	TRBJ1-2	ASSISWTDYGYT
TRBV5-4	TRBJ1-1	ASSLDRQGLTEAF
TRBV2	TRBJ2-1	ASSDPSRGSYNEQF
TRBV6-1	TRBJ2-1	ASSEARLAAYNEQF
TRBV6-6	TRBJ1-2	ASSYAAGGNYGYT
TRBV16	TRBJ2-5	ASSRPARTAETTQY
TRBV7-9	TRBJ2-3	ASSRGRELSTDTQY
TRBV14	TRBJ2-1	ASSPPGEGDEQF
TRBV5-4	TRBJ2-5	ASSLAQAPGETQY
TRBV30	TRBJ2-7	AWSTTYEQY
TRBV5-1	TRBJ2-1	ASSSKAGATGDEQF
TRBV9	TRBJ2-5	ASSEGAGAAETQY
TRBV28	TRBJ1-5	ASRTGNQPQH
TRBV5-5	TRBJ2-7	ASSKTYRTGINEQY
TRBV5-6	TRBJ2-5	ASSLGGPETQY
TRBV25-1	TRBJ2-1	ASIPSGRIDEQF
TRBV27	TRBJ2-1	ASSSTGLGSEQF
TRBV7-9	TRBJ2-1	ASSSTQRSYNEQF
TRBV6-1	TRBJ1-1	ASRWGWGDTEAF
TRBV27	TRBJ2-1	ASSFSLRPEQF
TRBV27	TRBJ2-7	ASSLSSGSIYEQY
TRBV11-2	TRBJ1-2	ASSLIGGSYGYT
TRBV7-9	TRBJ2-7	ASSPSEGSYEQY
TRBV10-3	TRBJ2-7	AISPGGEQY
TRBV7-8	TRBJ2-3	ASSSPSRATDTQY
TRBV10-2	TRBJ1-5	ASIEGQGLPPQH
TRBV7-9	TRBJ2-7	ASSRYRDRGSYEQY
TRBV21-1	TRBJ2-7	ASSPPDREVSYEQY
TRBV28	TRBJ2-7	ASSLDSSYEQY
TRBV4-1	TRBJ2-5	ASSPRLQETQY